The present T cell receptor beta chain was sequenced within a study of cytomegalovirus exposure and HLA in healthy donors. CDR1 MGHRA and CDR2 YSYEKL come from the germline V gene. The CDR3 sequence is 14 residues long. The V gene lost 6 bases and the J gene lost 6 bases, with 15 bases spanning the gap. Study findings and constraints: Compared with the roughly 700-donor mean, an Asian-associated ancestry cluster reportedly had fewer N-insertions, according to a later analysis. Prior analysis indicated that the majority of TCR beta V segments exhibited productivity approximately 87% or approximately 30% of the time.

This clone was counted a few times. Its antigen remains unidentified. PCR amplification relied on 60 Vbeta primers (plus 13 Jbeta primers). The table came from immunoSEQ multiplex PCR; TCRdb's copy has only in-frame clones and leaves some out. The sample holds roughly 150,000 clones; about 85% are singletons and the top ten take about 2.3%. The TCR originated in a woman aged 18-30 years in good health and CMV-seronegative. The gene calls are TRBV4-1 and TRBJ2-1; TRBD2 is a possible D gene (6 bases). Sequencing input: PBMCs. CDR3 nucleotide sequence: TGCGCCAGCAGTACTGGGGGGACCCTCAATGAGCAGTTCTTC. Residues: CASSTGGTLNEQFF.